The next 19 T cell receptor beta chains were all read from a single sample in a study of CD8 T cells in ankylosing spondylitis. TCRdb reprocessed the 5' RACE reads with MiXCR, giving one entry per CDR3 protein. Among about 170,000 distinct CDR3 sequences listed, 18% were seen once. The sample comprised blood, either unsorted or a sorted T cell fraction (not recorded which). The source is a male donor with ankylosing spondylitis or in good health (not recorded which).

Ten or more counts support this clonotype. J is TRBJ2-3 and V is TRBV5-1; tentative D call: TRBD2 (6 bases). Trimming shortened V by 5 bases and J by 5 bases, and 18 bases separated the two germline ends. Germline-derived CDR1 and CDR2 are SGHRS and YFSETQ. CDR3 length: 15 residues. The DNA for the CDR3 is TGCGCCAGCAGTAGGGCCGGGAGCTTGGGAGATACGCAGTATTTT. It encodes CASSRAGSLGDTQYF.

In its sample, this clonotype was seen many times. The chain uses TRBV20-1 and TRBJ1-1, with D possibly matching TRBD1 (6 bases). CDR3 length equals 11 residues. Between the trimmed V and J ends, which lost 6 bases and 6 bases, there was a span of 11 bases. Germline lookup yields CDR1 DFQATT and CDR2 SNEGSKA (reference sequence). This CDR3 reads CSAGDRPEAFF. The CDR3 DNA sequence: TGCAGTGCAGGCGACAGGCCTGAAGCTTTCTTT.

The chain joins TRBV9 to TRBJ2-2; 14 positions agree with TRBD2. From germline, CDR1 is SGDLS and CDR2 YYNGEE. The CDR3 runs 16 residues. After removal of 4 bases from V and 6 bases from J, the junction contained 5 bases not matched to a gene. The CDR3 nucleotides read TGTGCCAGCAGCAGGGGACTAGCGGGAGCGTCCGGGGAGCTGTTTTTT. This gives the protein CASSRGLAGASGELFF.

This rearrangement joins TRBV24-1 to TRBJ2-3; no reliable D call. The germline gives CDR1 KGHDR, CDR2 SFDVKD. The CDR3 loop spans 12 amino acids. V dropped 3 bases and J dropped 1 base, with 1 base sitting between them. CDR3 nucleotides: TGTGCCACCAGTGATCGCACAGATACGCAGTATTTT. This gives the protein CATSDRTDTQYF.

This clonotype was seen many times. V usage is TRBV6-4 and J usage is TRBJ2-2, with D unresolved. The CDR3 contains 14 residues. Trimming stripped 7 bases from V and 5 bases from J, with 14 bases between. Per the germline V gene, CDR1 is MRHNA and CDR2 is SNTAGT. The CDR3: CASTPVDGTGELFF. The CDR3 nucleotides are TGTGCCAGCACTCCAGTAGACGGTACCGGGGAGCTGTTTTTT.

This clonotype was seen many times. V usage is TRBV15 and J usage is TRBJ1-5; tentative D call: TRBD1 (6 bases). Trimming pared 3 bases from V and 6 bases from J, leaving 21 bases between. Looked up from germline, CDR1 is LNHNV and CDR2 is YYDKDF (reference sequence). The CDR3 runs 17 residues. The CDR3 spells CATSRALGGQQTQPQHF. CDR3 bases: TGTGCCACCAGCAGGGCTCTCGGTGGACAGCAGACTCAGCCCCAGCATTTT.

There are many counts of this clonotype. CDR3 amino acids: CSARKGVTGELFF. CDR3 sequence (DNA): TGCAGTGCTAGAAAGGGCGTCACCGGGGAGCTGTTTTTT. The V gene is TRBV20-1, the J gene TRBJ2-2; D not resolved. Germline CDR1 DFQATT, CDR2 SNEGSKA (reference sequence). The CDR3 length is 13 residues. The V end was cut by 2 bases, the J end by 4 bases, with 8 bases between.

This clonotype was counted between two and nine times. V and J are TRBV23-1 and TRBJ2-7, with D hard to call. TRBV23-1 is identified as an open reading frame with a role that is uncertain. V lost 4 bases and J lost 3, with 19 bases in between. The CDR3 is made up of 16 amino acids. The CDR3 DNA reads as TGCGCCAGCAGTCCCCGCCCCGGTCCGGCCTTCTACGAGCAGTACTTC. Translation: CASSPRPGPAFYEQYF.

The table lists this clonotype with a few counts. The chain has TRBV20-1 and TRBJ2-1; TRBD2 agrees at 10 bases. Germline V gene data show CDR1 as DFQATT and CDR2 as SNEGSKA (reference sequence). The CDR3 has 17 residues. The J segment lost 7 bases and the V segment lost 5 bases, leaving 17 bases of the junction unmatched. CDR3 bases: TGCAGTGCTCCTAGGGCTAGCGGGAGCGATTCGAGGAATGAGCAGTTCTTC. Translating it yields CSAPRASGSDSRNEQFF.

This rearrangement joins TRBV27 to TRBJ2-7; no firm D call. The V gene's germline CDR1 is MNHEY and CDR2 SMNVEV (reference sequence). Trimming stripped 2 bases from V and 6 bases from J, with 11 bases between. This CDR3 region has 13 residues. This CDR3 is CASSLGITLEQYF. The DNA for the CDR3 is TGTGCCAGCAGTTTAGGTATCACTCTCGAGCAGTACTTC.

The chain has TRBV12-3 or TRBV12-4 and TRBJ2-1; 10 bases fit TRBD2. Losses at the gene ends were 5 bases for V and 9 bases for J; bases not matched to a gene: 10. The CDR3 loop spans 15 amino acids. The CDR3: CASSNLAGVTGEQFF. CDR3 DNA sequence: TGTGCCAGCAGTAACCTAGCGGGAGTTACCGGTGAGCAGTTCTTC.

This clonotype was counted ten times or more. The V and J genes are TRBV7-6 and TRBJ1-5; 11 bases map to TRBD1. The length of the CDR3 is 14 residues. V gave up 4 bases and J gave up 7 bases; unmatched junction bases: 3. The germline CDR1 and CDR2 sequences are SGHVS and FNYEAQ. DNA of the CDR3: TGTGCCAGCAGCTCGGGACAGGGGGAGCAGCCCCAGCATTTT. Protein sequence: CASSSGQGEQPQHF.

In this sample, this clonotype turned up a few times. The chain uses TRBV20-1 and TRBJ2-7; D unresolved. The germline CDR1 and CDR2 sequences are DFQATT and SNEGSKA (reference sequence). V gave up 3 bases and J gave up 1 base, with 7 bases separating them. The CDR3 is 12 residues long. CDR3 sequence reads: CSARWNSYEQYF. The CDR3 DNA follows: TGCAGTGCTAGGTGGAATTCCTACGAGCAGTACTTC.

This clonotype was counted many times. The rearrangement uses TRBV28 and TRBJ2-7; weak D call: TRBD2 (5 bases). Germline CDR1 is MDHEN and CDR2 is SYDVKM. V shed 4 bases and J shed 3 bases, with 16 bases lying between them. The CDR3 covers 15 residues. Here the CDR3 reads CASSYSGSRDYEQYF. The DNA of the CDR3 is TGTGCCAGCAGTTACTCTGGCAGCCGGGACTACGAGCAGTACTTC.

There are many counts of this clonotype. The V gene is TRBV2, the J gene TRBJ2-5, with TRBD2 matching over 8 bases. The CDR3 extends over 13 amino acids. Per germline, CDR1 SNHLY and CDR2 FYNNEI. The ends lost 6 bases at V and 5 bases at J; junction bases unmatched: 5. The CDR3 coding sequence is TGTGCCAGCAGGGGTAGCGGGATTGAGACCCAGTACTTC. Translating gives CASRGSGIETQYF.

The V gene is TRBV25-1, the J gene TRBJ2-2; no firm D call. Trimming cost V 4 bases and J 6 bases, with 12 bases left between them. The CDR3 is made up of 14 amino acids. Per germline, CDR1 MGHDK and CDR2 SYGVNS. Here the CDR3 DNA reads TGTGCCAGCAGTGGACTGCTCGCCTCCGGGGAGCTGTTTTTT. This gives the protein CASSGLLASGELFF. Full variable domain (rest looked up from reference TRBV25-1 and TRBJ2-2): EADIYQTPRYLVIGTGKKITLECSQTMGHDKMYWYQQDPGMELHLIHYSYGVNSTEKGDLSSESTVSRIRTEHFPLTLESARPSHTSQYLCASSGLLASGELFFGEGSRLTVL.

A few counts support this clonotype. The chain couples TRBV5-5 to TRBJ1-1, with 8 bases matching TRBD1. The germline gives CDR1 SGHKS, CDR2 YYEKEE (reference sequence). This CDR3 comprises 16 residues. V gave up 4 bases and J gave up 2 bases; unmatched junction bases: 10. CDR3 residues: CASSTRTGIVNTEAFF. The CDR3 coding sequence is TGTGCCAGCAGCACCCGGACAGGGATCGTTAACACTGAAGCTTTCTTT. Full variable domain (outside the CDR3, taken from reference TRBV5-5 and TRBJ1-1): DAGVTQSPTHLIKTRGQQVTLRCSPISGHKSVSWYQQVLGQGPQFIFQYYEKEERGRGNFPDRFSARQFPNYSSELNVNALLLGDSALYLCASSTRTGIVNTEAFFGQGTRLTVV.

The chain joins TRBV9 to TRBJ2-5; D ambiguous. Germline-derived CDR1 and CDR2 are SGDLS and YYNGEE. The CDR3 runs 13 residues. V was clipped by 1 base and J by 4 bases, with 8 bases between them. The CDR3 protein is CASSVLGRETQYF. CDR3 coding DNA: TGTGCCAGCAGCGTACTAGGAAGAGAGACCCAGTACTTC.

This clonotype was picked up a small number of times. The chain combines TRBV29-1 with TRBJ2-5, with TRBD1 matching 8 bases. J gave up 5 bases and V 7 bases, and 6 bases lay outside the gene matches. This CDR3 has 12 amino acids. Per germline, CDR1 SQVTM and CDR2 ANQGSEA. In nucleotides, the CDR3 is TGCAGCGGACTGGGACAGGTGGAGACCCAGTACTTC. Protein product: CSGLGQVETQYF.